A single sample gave rise to the 27 T cell receptor beta chains below, sequenced in a study of cytomegalovirus exposure and HLA in healthy donors. PCR was performed using 60 Vbeta and 13 Jbeta primers. The protocol was immunoSEQ multiplex PCR, while the TCRdb copy is restricted to in-frame clones and leaves out a portion. The sample contains roughly 250,000 clones, roughly 70% of which appear only once. Material: PBMCs. The receptor source for this set is a female donor in good health and CMV-seronegative.

This sequence joins TRBV15 and TRBJ2-1; TRBD1 matches 9 bases. The CDR3 is 15 amino acids. J was trimmed by 5 bases and V by 5 bases; bases with no gene match: 7. CDR1 and CDR2 (germline): LNHNV, YYDKDF (reference sequence). Here the CDR3 reads CATSGPGTGNNEQFF. CDR3 sequence (DNA): TGTGCCACCAGCGGTCCCGGGACAGGGAACAATGAGCAGTTCTTC.

CDR3 nucleotide sequence: TGTGCCAGCAGCCCAGGGACAGGGGGTTTAGAGACCCAGTACTTC. Protein: CASSPGTGGLETQYF. The V gene is TRBV11-2, the J gene TRBJ2-5; TRBD1 matches 11 bases. Germline values: CDR1 SGHAT, CDR2 FQNNGV. This CDR3 is 15 amino acids long. V gave up 5 bases and J gave up 4 bases; unmatched junction bases: 6. Using reference TRBV11-2 and TRBJ2-5 for the parts outside the CDR3, the full variable domain is EAGVAQSPRYKIIEKRQSVAFWCNPISGHATLYWYQQILGQGPKLLIQFQNNGVVDDSQLPKDRFSAERLKGVDSTLKIQPAKLEDSAVYLCASSPGTGGLETQYFGPGTRLLVL.

The chain employs TRBV18 and TRBJ2-5; D may be TRBD2 (7 bases). The CDR3 is 16 residues long. The V and J ends lost 6 bases and 5 bases respectively, with 22 bases between them. Per the germline V gene, CDR1 is KGHSH and CDR2 is LQKENI. CDR3 bases: TGTGCCAGCTCTCACCTGCCATCGGGGGGCGCTGAGACCCAGTACTTC. As protein: CASSHLPSGGAETQYF.

The V call is TRBV4-1, the J call TRBJ1-2; no clear D gene. Germline V CDR1 and CDR2: MGHRA, YSYEKL. Trimming cost V 6 bases and J 2 bases, with 13 bases left between them. The CDR3 loop spans 14 amino acids. CDR3 sequence reads: CASRSQNGNYGYTF. The CDR3 region has the DNA TGCGCCAGCAGATCGCAGAACGGGAACTATGGCTACACCTTC.

This rearrangement joins TRBV5-1 to TRBJ2-7, with TRBD1 matching 10 bases. The J segment lost 6 bases and the V segment lost 4 bases, leaving 10 bases of the junction unmatched. The CDR3 has 15 amino acids. Germline values: CDR1 SGHRS, CDR2 YFSETQ. CDR3 DNA sequence: TGCGCCAGCAGCATCCCGCGGACAGGGGGAAGCGAGCAGTACTTC. Protein product: CASSIPRTGGSEQYF.

The genes are TRBV27 and TRBJ2-7, with 11 bases fitting TRBD2. The CDR3 is made up of 17 amino acids. Germline values: CDR1 MNHEY, CDR2 SMNVEV (reference sequence). Trimming took 5 bases from V and 5 from J; bases not matched to a gene: 14. This CDR3 reads CASSANPRLAGSNEQYF. CDR3 sequence (DNA): TGTGCCAGCAGTGCCAACCCAAGACTAGCGGGAAGCAACGAGCAGTACTTC.

The chain combines TRBV7-8 with TRBJ2-5, with 12 nucleotides matching TRBD2. The V and J ends lost 7 bases and 1 base, in that order; junction bases with no gene match: 4. Germline values: CDR1 SGHVS, CDR2 FQNEAQ. The CDR3 extends over 15 amino acids. This chain's CDR3 is CASTGTSGPQETQYF. The CDR3 coding sequence is TGTGCCAGCACCGGGACTAGCGGGCCCCAAGAGACCCAGTACTTC.

As concerns this clone: Within the sample, other DNA sequences also encode this same CDR3. The chain employs TRBV12-5 and TRBJ2-7; no clear D. V was clipped by 2 bases and J by 2 bases, with 7 bases between them. Looked up from germline, CDR1 is LGHNT and CDR2 is FRNRAP. The CDR3 runs to 13 residues. The CDR3 sequence: CASGLSPAYEQYF. The CDR3 coding sequence is TGTGCTAGTGGTTTGTCACCGGCCTACGAGCAGTACTTC. Full variable domain (missing parts from reference TRBV12-5 and TRBJ2-7): DARVTQTPRHKVTEMGQEVTMRCQPILGHNTVFWYRQTMMQGLELLAYFRNRAPLDDSGMPKDRFSAEMPDATLATLKIQPSEPRDSAVYFCASGLSPAYEQYFGPGTRLTVT.

This rearrangement joins TRBV7-7 to TRBJ2-5, with unresolved D. The CDR3 length is 12 residues. V shed 1 base and J shed 7 bases, with 7 bases lying between them. Germline lookup yields CDR1 SSHAT and CDR2 FNYEAQ (reference sequence). CDR3 amino acids: CASSLDGATQYF. CDR3 nucleotide sequence: TGTGCCAGCAGCTTAGACGGAGCGACCCAGTACTTC.

The chain couples TRBV14 to TRBJ2-7; no definite D call. This CDR3 region has 12 residues. CDR1 and CDR2 from the germline V gene are SGHDN and FVKESK. Trimming left V 3 bases short and J 6 bases short, with 9 bases between. In DNA form, the CDR3 reads TGTGCCAGCAGCCACGGTACGGGCGAGCAGTACTTC. Translating it yields CASSHGTGEQYF.

This clone showed up many times. The chain recombines TRBV5-4 with TRBJ2-4; TRBD1 is a possible D gene (6 bases). Germline-derived CDR1 and CDR2 are SGHNT and YYREEE (reference sequence). This CDR3 contains 14 residues. V was shortened by 2 bases and J by 6 bases, with 12 bases between the two germline ends. The CDR3 nucleotides read TGTGCCAGCAGCTTAGGAACAGGGCCAAACATTCAGTACTTC. This encodes CASSLGTGPNIQYF.

The chain recombines TRBV19 with TRBJ2-7; TRBD1 matches 9 bases. The trim removed 5 bases at V and 2 bases at J, leaving 7 bases unmatched. CDR1 LNHDA and CDR2 SQIVND come from the germline V gene (reference sequence). CDR3 length: 15 amino acids. The CDR3 reads CASSRSDRGTYEQYF. Here the CDR3 DNA reads TGTGCCAGTAGTCGCTCCGACAGGGGGACCTACGAGCAGTACTTC. Combining the CDR3 with reference TRBV19 and TRBJ2-7 gives the whole variable domain DGGITQSPKYLFRKEGQNVTLSCEQNLNHDAMYWYRQDPGQGLRLIYYSQIVNDFQKGDIAEGYSVSREKKESFPLTVTSAQKNPTAFYLCASSRSDRGTYEQYFGPGTRLTVT.

The rearrangement uses TRBV4-2 and TRBJ2-7; D is unclear. Germline V gene lookup returns CDR1 LGHNA and CDR2 YNFKEQ. The CDR3 extends over 12 amino acids. Between the trimmed V and J ends, which lost 0 bases and 5 bases, there was a span of 5 bases. The CDR3 region is CASSQDGHEQYF. In nucleotides, the CDR3 is TGTGCCAGCAGCCAAGATGGCCACGAGCAGTACTTC.

This CDR3 is CASSHVVSGAYEQYF. CDR3 in DNA: TGCGCCAGCAGCCATGTCGTCTCGGGGGCCTACGAGCAGTACTTC. The chain recombines TRBV4-1 with TRBJ2-7, with D possibly being TRBD2 (6 bases). Germline assignment: CDR1 MGHRA and CDR2 YSYEKL. CDR3 length equals 15 residues. Trimming pared 3 bases from V and 2 bases from J, leaving 14 bases between.

The gene calls are TRBV19 and TRBJ2-6; D perhaps matches TRBD1 (6 bases). Trimming cost V 5 bases and J 12 bases, with 14 bases left between them. This CDR3 spans 13 amino acids. Per the germline V gene, CDR1 is LNHDA and CDR2 is SQIVND (reference sequence). The DNA for the CDR3 is TGTGCCAGTAGTGATCAGGGGATGACCGTCCTGACTTTC. It encodes CASSDQGMTVLTF.

The chain is built from TRBV15 and TRBJ1-2; TRBD1 aligns across 7 bases. CDR3 length: 14 residues. Germline values: CDR1 LNHNV, CDR2 YYDKDF (reference sequence). V lost 0 bases, J lost 6 bases, and 4 bases stayed unmatched. DNA for the CDR3: TGTGCCACCAGCAGAGATCTAGACAGGGATGGCTACACCTTC. It is translated as CATSRDLDRDGYTF.

The sample holds a few counts of this clone. The chain joins TRBV7-8 to TRBJ2-2, with D maybe TRBD1 (5 bases). The germline V gene has CDR1 SGHVS and CDR2 FQNEAQ. CDR3 length equals 17 residues. With 1 base removed from V and 3 bases from J, the gap between germline ends came to 15 bases. The CDR3 sequence is CASSLVLKGQHTGELFF. The CDR3 nucleotides are TGTGCCAGCAGCTTAGTGCTTAAGGGGCAGCACACCGGGGAGCTGTTTTTT.

This chain links TRBV28 with TRBJ1-2; 7 bases align to TRBD1. Germline lookup yields CDR1 MDHEN and CDR2 SYDVKM. V shed 8 bases, J shed 8 bases, and the junction held 11 bases outside the gene matches. This CDR3 spans 13 amino acids. The CDR3 region has the DNA TGTGCCAGCCACTTTAGGGGGCCGGGGGGCTACACCTTC. This sequence encodes CASHFRGPGGYTF.

The rearrangement joins TRBV7-9 to TRBJ1-2, with 9 nucleotides matching TRBD1. CDR1 and CDR2 from the germline V gene are SEHNR and FQNEAQ (reference sequence). This CDR3 has 15 residues. Germline trimming cut 5 bases from V and 2 bases from J; bases unmatched to any gene: 6. This CDR3 is CASSNRGQGNYGYTF. CDR3 bases: TGTGCCAGCAGCAATCGGGGACAGGGCAACTATGGCTACACCTTC.

The chain is built from TRBV19 and TRBJ1-2; 8 nucleotides agree with TRBD1. Germline values: CDR1 LNHDA, CDR2 SQIVND (reference sequence). Unmatched junction bases numbered 8, after V lost 4 bases and J lost 4 bases. The CDR3 has 15 amino acids. CDR3 bases: TGTGCCAGTAGTACTCAGGGGGCGCCTCTCTATGGCTACACCTTC. Its translation is CASSTQGAPLYGYTF. The variable domain in full, completed from reference TRBV19 and TRBJ1-2, reads DGGITQSPKYLFRKEGQNVTLSCEQNLNHDAMYWYRQDPGQGLRLIYYSQIVNDFQKGDIAEGYSVSREKKESFPLTVTSAQKNPTAFYLCASSTQGAPLYGYTFGSGTRLTVV.

The gene calls are TRBV29-1 and TRBJ2-3; D ambiguous. Trimming stripped 7 bases from V and 3 bases from J, with 17 bases between. The CDR3 has 14 residues. The germline gives CDR1 SQVTM, CDR2 ANQGSEA. In DNA form, the CDR3 reads TGCAGCGGGAAGACTCCTTGGAGTACAGATACGCAGTATTTT. It encodes CSGKTPWSTDTQYF.

This sequence joins TRBV7-9 and TRBJ2-2; maybe TRBD1 (6 bases). The germline V and J ends were trimmed by 1 base and 1 base, with 13 bases remaining between them. The CDR3 runs 17 residues. The V gene's germline CDR1 is SEHNR and CDR2 FQNEAQ (reference sequence). The CDR3 loop reads CASSLESWTVNTGELFF. In DNA, the CDR3 is TGTGCCAGCAGCTTAGAGTCGTGGACAGTGAACACCGGGGAGCTGTTTTTT.

The chain couples TRBV12-2 to TRBJ2-3; the DNA was not used to check the table's D call, TRBD1. TRBV12-2 is reported as a pseudogene. This CDR3 contains 14 residues. CDR3 amino acids: CASRLTGKVDTQYF. The CDR3 DNA sequence: TGTGCAAGTCGCTTAACAGGGAAGGTTGATACGCAGTATTTT.

The V gene is TRBV5-5, the J gene TRBJ1-5; 7 nucleotides line up with TRBD1. The CDR3 consists of 16 residues. The V and J ends lost 2 bases and 3 bases, in that order; junction bases with no gene match: 8. Germline CDR1 reads SGHKS; CDR2 reads YYEKEE (reference sequence). CDR3 sequence reads: CASSFSGTVNNQPQHF. The CDR3 DNA sequence: TGTGCCAGCAGCTTCTCCGGGACAGTCAACAATCAGCCCCAGCATTTT. Full variable domain (remainder filled in from reference TRBV5-5 and TRBJ1-5): DAGVTQSPTHLIKTRGQQVTLRCSPISGHKSVSWYQQVLGQGPQFIFQYYEKEERGRGNFPDRFSARQFPNYSSELNVNALLLGDSALYLCASSFSGTVNNQPQHFGDGTRLSIL.

In this sample, this clone turned up a few times. This chain joins TRBV12-2 and TRBJ2-3; TRBD2, as called in the table, went unchecked against the DNA. TRBV12-2 is annotated as a pseudogene. CDR3 length: 20 amino acids. The CDR3 spells CASRLECLAGKGESTDTQYF. CDR3 sequence (DNA): TGTGCAAGTCGCTTAGAATGCCTAGCGGGAAAGGGAGAGAGCACAGATACGCAGTATTTT.

The gene calls are TRBV2 and TRBJ2-1; 11 nucleotides align to TRBD2. Trimming at V came to 8 bases and at J to 3 bases, leaving 3 bases not matched to a gene. The CDR3 has 14 amino acids. CDR1 SNHLY and CDR2 FYNNEI come from the germline V gene. The DNA for the CDR3 is TGTGCCAGCCTAGCGGGAGGCGTCTACAATGAGCAGTTCTTC. This codes for CASLAGGVYNEQFF.

This chain joins TRBV4-1 and TRBJ2-1; 7 bases are a match to TRBD2. The CDR3 has 16 amino acids. Germline trimming cut 1 base from V and 0 bases from J; bases unmatched to any gene: 3. CDR1 is MGHRA, CDR2 YSYEKL, per germline. CDR3 region: CASSQVAGYSYNEQFF. DNA of the CDR3: TGCGCCAGCAGCCAAGTAGCGGGTTACTCCTACAATGAGCAGTTCTTC.